These 9 T cell receptor beta chains came from one sample sequenced in a study of beta chain features in type 1 diabetes. Study-level findings and limits: Type 1 diabetes patients showed a moderate but significant shortening of TCRB CDR3s in all four CD4+ subsets.

The whole isolated RNA underwent reverse transcription, so sequencing captured expressed TCRB transcripts. Sequencing used immunoSEQ multiplex PCR; TCRdb keeps in-frame clones, though not all of them. The sample includes 150,000 to 200,000 clones, approximately 8.1% of them seen just once. Their recognized antigens are unknown. The sequenced sample consisted of central memory CD4+ T cells from blood. Every receptor here comes from a woman in her thirties or forties with type 1 diabetes.

This clone was counted a few times. The chain couples TRBV5-1 to TRBJ1-4, with D uncertain. The germline V gene encodes CDR1 SGHRS and CDR2 YFSETQ. Trimming shortened V by 4 bases and J by 7 bases, and 11 bases separated the two germline ends. The CDR3 has 13 amino acids. As DNA, the CDR3 is TGCGCCAGCAGCGGGCCTGAGGGTGAAAAACTGTTTTTT. It yields the protein CASSGPEGEKLFF.

This clone was observed many times. The genes are TRBV29-1 and TRBJ2-1, with D hard to call. Trimming left V 7 bases short and J 9 bases short, with 10 bases between. The CDR3 spans 10 residues. CDR1 SQVTM and CDR2 ANQGSEA come from the germline V gene. The CDR3 reads CSGQIFEQFF. The CDR3 DNA sequence: TGCAGCGGTCAGATTTTTGAGCAGTTCTTC.

This clone was observed a handful of times. The V gene is TRBV7-2, the J gene TRBJ2-7; a weak D match, TRBD1 (7 bases). The CDR3 extends over 15 amino acids. V dropped 0 bases and J dropped 7 bases, with 16 bases sitting between them. The germline gives CDR1 SGHTA, CDR2 FQGNSA. CDR3 residues: CASSLAQGGMGEQYF. CDR3 coding DNA: TGTGCCAGCAGCTTAGCGCAGGGGGGAATGGGAGAGCAGTACTTC.

A few counts support this clone. V is TRBV5-1 and J is TRBJ2-3; tentatively, D is TRBD2 (6 bases). Germline V gives CDR1 SGHRS, CDR2 YFSETQ. The ends were cut back, 7 bases at V and 3 bases at J, with 12 bases in the middle. This CDR3 is 13 amino acids long. CDR3: CASSVLATDTQYF. The CDR3 DNA reads as TGCGCCAGCTCTGTCCTAGCGACAGATACGCAGTATTTT.

This chain links TRBV5-1 with TRBJ2-1, with 12 positions matching TRBD2. CDR1 is SGHRS, CDR2 YFSETQ, per germline. The CDR3 has 15 residues. With V trimmed by 4 bases and J by 5 bases, 4 bases remained unmatched. DNA of the CDR3: TGCGCCAGCAGCATACTAGCGGGGGGTCACAATGAGCAGTTCTTC. It is translated as CASSILAGGHNEQFF.

A few counts support this clone. The chain couples TRBV6-6 to TRBJ2-1; 7 nucleotides line up with TRBD2. Looked up from germline, CDR1 is MNHNY and CDR2 is SVGAGI (reference sequence). This CDR3 region has 14 residues. Trimming at V came to 5 bases and at J to 4 bases, leaving 5 bases not matched to a gene. The CDR3 here is CASSDGLVYNEQFF. The CDR3, as DNA: TGTGCCAGCAGTGACGGACTAGTGTACAATGAGCAGTTCTTC.

V gene TRBV28 combines with J gene TRBJ1-2; 9 nucleotides match TRBD1. Per the germline V gene, CDR1 is MDHEN and CDR2 is SYDVKM. The CDR3 is 15 amino acids. Trimming removed 3 bases from V and 3 bases from J; junction bases left unmatched: 5. CDR3 sequence: CASSLGQGLDYGYTF. The CDR3 DNA follows: TGTGCCAGCAGTTTGGGACAGGGTTTAGACTATGGCTACACCTTC.

The chain joins TRBV28 to TRBJ1-2, with 8 bases matching TRBD1. CDR1 and CDR2 from the germline V gene are MDHEN and SYDVKM. The V and J ends lost 2 bases and 7 bases, in that order; junction bases with no gene match: 12. The CDR3 is 16 amino acids. The CDR3 here is CASSLGSGGAMFGYTF. The CDR3 DNA reads TGTGCCAGCAGTTTAGGGTCAGGGGGCGCGATGTTTGGCTACACCTTC.

This clone was seen only a few times. This chain connects TRBV2 to TRBJ1-5; the match to TRBD1 covers 9 bases. The V gene end was trimmed by 6 bases and the J gene end by 8 bases; junction bases not matched to a gene: 8. Germline V lookup: CDR1 SNHLY, CDR2 FYNNEI. CDR3 length equals 14 residues. Written as DNA, the CDR3 is TGTGCCAGCAGCTTACAGGGGGCAGGGGAGCCCCAGCATTTT. It codes for CASSLQGAGEPQHF.